The rows below give T cell receptor beta chains drawn from one sample of a study of blood T cell repertoires in COVID-19. Repertoires were generated with immunoSEQ multiplex PCR, while TCRdb's copy carries only in-frame clones and drops some. This table holds 200,000 to 250,000 clones, approximately 91% found once. Sequencing was carried out using peripheral blood. The receptors come from a woman aged 55-70 years with acute or convalescent COVID-19. Each CDR3 is given with its conserved first and last residue. The D gene is left open where the match is weak. Rows may omit the clone size; those that give it use once, few, many or a size class.

DNA,CDR3,J,V,size,D
TGTGCCAGCAGCCCTGACAGGGCAGATAGAAGGCCCCAGCATTTT,CASSPDRADRRPQHF,TRBJ1-5,TRBV7-8,NA,TRBD1
TGTGCCAGCAGCCTTAGCGGGAGTCCGCGCAATGAGCAGTTCTTC,CASSLSGSPRNEQFF,TRBJ2-1,TRBV5-6,NA,TRBD2
TGTGCCAGCGCCATACTAGCAAATGAGCAGTTCTTC,CASAILANEQFF,TRBJ2-1,TRBV6-6,few,NA
TGTGCCTGGAACAGCGGAGCCGACTACGAGCAGTACTTC,CAWNSGADYEQYF,TRBJ2-7,TRBV30,NA,NA
TGTGCCAGCAGCTTAGCCTCTAGCGGGAGCTACGAGCAGTACTTC,CASSLASSGSYEQYF,TRBJ2-7,TRBV7-6,NA,TRBD2
TGTGCCAGCGCCGTAACAGGAGCCTACGAGCAGTACTTC,CASAVTGAYEQYF,TRBJ2-7,TRBV2,NA,NA
TGTGCCAGCAGCTTTGGACAGACGTTAACTGAAAAACTGTTTTTT,CASSFGQTLTEKLFF,TRBJ1-4,TRBV5-8,NA,NA
TGTGCCAGCAGCCTAAGGAAGTTAGCGGGGGGCGCAGATACGCAGTATTTT,CASSLRKLAGGADTQYF,TRBJ2-3,TRBV5-5,NA,TRBD2
TGTGCCAGCAGCGGGACTGGGCAGGGTAACTATGGCTACACCTTC,CASSGTGQGNYGYTF,TRBJ1-2,TRBV11-2,NA,NA
TGCGCCAGCAGCTTGGCAGGGGGCGCGAATGGCTACACCTTC,CASSLAGGANGYTF,TRBJ1-2,TRBV5-1,NA,TRBD1
TGTGCCAGCAGCTTGGAGGTGACGAACACTGAAGCTTTCTTT,CASSLEVTNTEAFF,TRBJ1-1,TRBV7-9,NA,NA
TGCAGCGTTGTTCCTAGGAACACAGATACGCAGTATTTT,CSVVPRNTDTQYF,TRBJ2-3,TRBV29-1,once,NA
TGTGCCAGCACCCAAGGGGAACTAGCAGTCTCCTACGAGCAGTACTTC,CASTQGELAVSYEQYF,TRBJ2-7,TRBV6-6,NA,NA
TGTGCCAGCGATCCTCTGACTAGCCGTTCCCACTTC,CASDPLTSRSHF,TRBJ2-5,TRBV2,NA,TRBD2
TGTGCCAGCCGCCTGACAGGGTCGGATATCACCGGGGAGCTGTTTTTT,CASRLTGSDITGELFF,TRBJ2-2,TRBV11-2,NA,TRBD1
TGTGCCAGTAGATCTCCACCAGGACAGATTAATGAAAAACTGTTTTTT,CASRSPPGQINEKLFF,TRBJ1-4,TRBV19,NA,NA
TGTGCCAGCAGAAGGACAGGGAATAATCAGCCCCAGCATTTT,CASRRTGNNQPQHF,TRBJ1-5,TRBV6-5,NA,TRBD1
TGTGCCAGCAGTGGTCTAGCGGGGGGGCCGGACACCGGGGAGCTGTTTTTT,CASSGLAGGPDTGELFF,TRBJ2-2,TRBV2,NA,TRBD2
TGTGCCAGCAGTCCCCTTAGAGGATACTATGGCTACACCTTC,CASSPLRGYYGYTF,TRBJ1-2,TRBV25-1,NA,NA
TGTGCCAGCAGCTATCAGGGGGGTGGTCACACTGAAGCTTTCTTT,CASSYQGGGHTEAFF,TRBJ1-1,TRBV7-9,NA,TRBD1
TGTGCCACCAGCAGAGTAGCGGGAGGGCCTGTTGGTGAGCAGTTCTTC,CATSRVAGGPVGEQFF,TRBJ2-1,TRBV15,NA,TRBD2
TGTGCCAGCAGCTTCGGACTAGCGGACAATGAGCAGTTCTTC,CASSFGLADNEQFF,TRBJ2-1,TRBV7-2,few,TRBD2
TGTGCCACCGGGAGCTACGGGACAGGGGGCACCGGGGAGCTGTTTTTT,CATGSYGTGGTGELFF,TRBJ2-2,TRBV15,once,TRBD1
TGCGCCAGCAGTGAGCTCGCGTCATCCTTGAGCGGGGAGCTGTTTTTT,CASSELASSLSGELFF,TRBJ2-2,TRBV10-2,NA,NA
TGTGCCAGCAGTCTATTGCAACCCGGGACAGCCGAAGAGACCCAGTACTTC,CASSLLQPGTAEETQYF,TRBJ2-5,TRBV27,NA,TRBD1
TGTGCCAGCAGCTTGGGACAGGGGGCTGTCTATGGCTACACCTTC,CASSLGQGAVYGYTF,TRBJ1-2,TRBV5-6,few,TRBD1
TGTGCCAGCAGTCCCTGGGAAGGGAGTGAAAAACTGTTTTTT,CASSPWEGSEKLFF,TRBJ1-4,TRBV27,NA,NA